This T cell receptor beta chain was profiled in a study of identifying expanded T cells in peripheral blood. The germline V gene encodes CDR1 MNHEY and CDR2 SVGAGI. The V and J ends lost 2 bases and 2 bases respectively, with 13 bases between them. CDR3 length: 15 amino acids. Study-level results: Differentially abundant clones: around 1.2 between replicates, approximately 15 at two to three weeks, under 25 at four. Variance in clone template counts between approximately 2-week samples significantly increased with total template count across all healthy donors.

In the case of this clone: The antigen remains unidentified.

Sequenced by immunoSEQ multiplex PCR; TCRdb stores in-frame clones only, minus some. This repertoire shows about 100,000 clones, about nine tenths found once; its top ten account for approximately 3.9%. The source of this sequence is a person aged 18-70 years in good health. Sequencing was performed on blood. The chain carries TRBV6-5 and TRBJ2-7; the D gene is possibly TRBD1 (5 bases). The chain's CDR3 is CASSYGAGSTYEQYF. The CDR3 DNA follows: TGTGCCAGCAGTTACGGGGCTGGGTCCACCTACGAGCAGTACTTC.